This T cell receptor beta chain emerged from a study of T cells after posttransplantation cyclophosphamide. CDR1 and CDR2 (germline): ENHRY, SYGVKD. This CDR3 region has 13 residues. With V trimmed by 10 bases and J by 3 bases, 9 bases remained unmatched. The table lists this clone with a few counts. Its antigen is not identified. A marrow graft followed busulfan-fludarabine conditioning, with cyclophosphamide on days +3 and +4. TCRdb's table, derived via immunoSEQ multiplex PCR, lists solely in-frame clones and lacks some. The table has about 22,000 clones, around 85% seen once. Study findings and constraints: Later blood repertoires were often dominated by clones from the donor CD8+ memory compartment. Recipient CMV seropositivity and CMV reactivation strongly tracked TRB clonality.

The clonotype originates from a female patient between 30 and 39 years old who received an allogeneic stem cell transplant from an unrelated donor, was CMV-positive, and had no GVHD. Some T cells may be supplied by the graft donor. The specimen comprised PBMCs, sampled after allogeneic stem cell transplant with posttransplant cyclophosphamide. The chain uses TRBV10-3 and TRBJ2-7; 7 bases fit TRBD1. CDR3 nucleotides: TGTGCCACCCGGGACAGCGTACACTACGAGCAGTACTTC. Its protein product is CATRDSVHYEQYF.